This T cell receptor (beta chain) was identified in a study of tumor and adjacent non-tumor tissue in lung cancer. The wider study: There were approximately twelve adenocarcinoma, 2 squamous cell carcinoma and 1 small cell lung cancer cases. Patients were aged about 31 to 85, 10 men and roughly 5 women, stage I to III.

The germline V gene has CDR1 SGHNT and CDR2 YENEEA. This CDR3 region has 13 residues. V lost 7 bases, J lost 6 bases, and 7 bases stayed unmatched. This sample's RNA came from whole unsorted tissue. Broader study findings: In normal lung, the top 100 clones were significantly more dominant than in tumor.

The library came from three nested PCR rounds adapted from ARM-PCR protocols. One entry per CDR3 protein, called by TCRdb with MiXCR from the multiplex PCR reads. This sample has 85,000 to 100,000 distinct CDR3 sequences, with 65% to 75% found just once. About this clonotype itself: Its antigen is still unknown.

The receptor comes from a man in his sixties with non-small cell lung cancer. The sample comprised lung tumor tissue. V and J are TRBV11-3 and TRBJ1-1; 8 nucleotides line up with TRBD1. The CDR3 DNA follows: TGTGCCAGCAACTCACAGGGGGACGCTGAAGCTTTCTTT. It specifies CASNSQGDAEAFF.